This T cell receptor (beta chain) was identified in a study of cytomegalovirus exposure and HLA in healthy donors. As for the study in general: As an earlier analysis found, 150 million to 200 million T cells yielded around 110 million unique TCR beta sequences. General observations from the study: Later on, an analysis tied about 17,000 TCR beta sequences to HLA alleles at 0.05 false discovery rate. Reports indicated that the classifier achieved high specificity and sensitivity in diagnosing cytomegalovirus status.

Healthy individuals who donated bone marrow served as the donors. The CDR3 spans 13 residues. Trimming stripped 1 base from V and 0 bases from J, with 4 bases between. CDR1 and CDR2 (germline): SGHVS, FNYEAQ. A multiplex PCR was run with 60 Vbeta primers and 13 Jbeta primers. TCRdb's copy holds only in-frame clones and misses some; the assay was immunoSEQ multiplex PCR. The sample yields about 160,000 clones, 82% seen once. As regards this clone: What it binds is not known. Other DNA sequences within the sample encode an identical CDR3.

The sequencing sample was made of PBMCs. The chain employs TRBV7-6 and TRBJ2-7; the D is unclear. The receptor was derived from a girl between 5 and 17 years old in good health and CMV-seropositive. CDR3 sequence reads: CASSLELSYEQYF. In DNA, the CDR3 is TGTGCCAGCAGCTTAGAACTCTCCTACGAGCAGTACTTC.